The 4 T cell receptor beta chains below all came from one sample that was sequenced in a study of identical twins. TCRdb fed the 5' RACE reads into MiXCR, producing one record per CDR3 protein. The sample records about 1.7 million distinct CDR3 sequences, roughly 35% being singletons. Source material: cord blood. The receptors were sampled from a newborn girl in good health.

The chain carries TRBV20-1 and TRBJ1-4, with 7 bases aligning to TRBD1. Germline-derived CDR1 and CDR2 are DFQATT and SNEGSKA (reference sequence). The V and J ends lost 5 bases and 4 bases, in that order; junction bases with no gene match: 7. The CDR3 totals 14 residues. This chain's CDR3 is CSAAKGQLNEKLFF. DNA of the CDR3: TGCAGTGCTGCGAAGGGACAGCTTAATGAAAAACTGTTTTTT.

This clonotype was seen a few times. J is TRBJ1-4 and V is TRBV5-1; TRBD1 matches 9 bases. The germline V gene has CDR1 SGHRS and CDR2 YFSETQ. There are 18 residues in the CDR3. The J segment lost 0 bases and the V segment lost 9 bases, leaving 15 bases of the junction unmatched. The CDR3 DNA reads as TGCGCCAAGACGACCGGGGACAGGGCATCGGCAACTAATGAAAAACTGTTTTTT. Amino acids: CAKTTGDRASATNEKLFF.

Comment on this clonotype: The junction and the germline gene differ at one end; a read error may be behind it. The chain links TRBV7-2 to TRBJ1-5; the D is unclear. This CDR3 is built from 17 residues. The germline V gene has CDR1 SGHTA and CDR2 FQGNSA. This CDR3 is CVSSSSGSKRYNQPQHF. CDR3 nucleotide sequence: TGTGTCAGCAGCTCCAGCGGGTCCAAGAGATACAATCAGCCCCAGCATTTT.

The chain joins TRBV20-1 to TRBJ2-5; 7 nucleotides align to TRBD1. Germline lookup yields CDR1 DFQATT and CDR2 SNEGSKA (reference sequence). The CDR3 spans 15 residues. V lost 4 bases and J lost 0; bases outside the gene matches: 8. The CDR3: CSANLEGAYQETQYF. CDR3 coding DNA: TGCAGTGCTAATCTCGAGGGGGCGTACCAAGAGACCCAGTACTTC.